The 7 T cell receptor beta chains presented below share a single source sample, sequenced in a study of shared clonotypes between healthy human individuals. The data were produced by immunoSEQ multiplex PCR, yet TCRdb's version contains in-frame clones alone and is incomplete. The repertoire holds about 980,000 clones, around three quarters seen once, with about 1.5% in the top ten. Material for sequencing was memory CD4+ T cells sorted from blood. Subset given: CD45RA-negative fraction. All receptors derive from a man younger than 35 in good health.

The CDR3 DNA reads as TGTGCCAGCTCACCCCTTAAGACAGGGGACGTCTTCAATCAGCCCCAGCATTTT. Translated: CASSPLKTGDVFNQPQHF. The V call is TRBV18, the J call TRBJ1-5; 8 bases agree with TRBD1. The CDR3 has 18 residues. The germline V gene has CDR1 KGHSH and CDR2 LQKENI. V was clipped by 3 bases and J by 3 bases; unmatched bases: 13.

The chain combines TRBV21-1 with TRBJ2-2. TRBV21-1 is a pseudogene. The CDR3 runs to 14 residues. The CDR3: CASTLRDEHGELFF. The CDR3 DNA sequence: TGTGCCAGCACGCTAAGGGACGAGCACGGGGAGCTGTTTTTT.

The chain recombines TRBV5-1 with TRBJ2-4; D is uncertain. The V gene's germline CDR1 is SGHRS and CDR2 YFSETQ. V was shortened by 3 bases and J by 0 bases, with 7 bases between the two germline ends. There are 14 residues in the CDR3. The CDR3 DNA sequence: TGCGCCAGCAGCTCGGGTGTAGCCAAAAACATTCAGTACTTC. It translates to CASSSGVAKNIQYF.

The CDR3 loop reads CAISESGRGRGPEAFF. Here the CDR3 DNA reads TGTGCCATCAGTGAGTCAGGTAGGGGAAGGGGGCCCGAAGCTTTCTTT. The chain combines TRBV10-3 with TRBJ1-1; 7 bases fit TRBD1. J was trimmed by 8 bases and V by 0 bases; bases with no gene match: 12. CDR1 and CDR2 from the germline V gene are ENHRY and SYGVKD. CDR3 size: 16 residues.

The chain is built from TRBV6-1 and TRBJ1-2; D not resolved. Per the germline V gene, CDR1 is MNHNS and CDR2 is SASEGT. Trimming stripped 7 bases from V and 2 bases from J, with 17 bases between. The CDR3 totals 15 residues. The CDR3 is CASTYSQSNNYGYTF. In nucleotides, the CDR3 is TGTGCCAGCACCTACTCTCAGAGTAACAACTATGGCTACACCTTC.

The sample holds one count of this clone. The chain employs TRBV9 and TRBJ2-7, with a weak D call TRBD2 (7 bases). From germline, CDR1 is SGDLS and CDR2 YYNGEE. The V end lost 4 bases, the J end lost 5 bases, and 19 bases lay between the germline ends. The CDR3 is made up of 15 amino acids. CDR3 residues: CASSLTAGGRNEQYF. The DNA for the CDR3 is TGTGCCAGCAGCCTCACGGCCGGGGGGCGAAACGAGCAGTACTTC.

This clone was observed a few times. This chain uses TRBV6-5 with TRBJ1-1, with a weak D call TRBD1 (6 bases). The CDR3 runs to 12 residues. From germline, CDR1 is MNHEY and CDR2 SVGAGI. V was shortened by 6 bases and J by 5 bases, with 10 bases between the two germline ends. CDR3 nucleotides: TGTGCCAGCAGGGACAGTGATACTGAAGCTTTCTTT. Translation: CASRDSDTEAFF.